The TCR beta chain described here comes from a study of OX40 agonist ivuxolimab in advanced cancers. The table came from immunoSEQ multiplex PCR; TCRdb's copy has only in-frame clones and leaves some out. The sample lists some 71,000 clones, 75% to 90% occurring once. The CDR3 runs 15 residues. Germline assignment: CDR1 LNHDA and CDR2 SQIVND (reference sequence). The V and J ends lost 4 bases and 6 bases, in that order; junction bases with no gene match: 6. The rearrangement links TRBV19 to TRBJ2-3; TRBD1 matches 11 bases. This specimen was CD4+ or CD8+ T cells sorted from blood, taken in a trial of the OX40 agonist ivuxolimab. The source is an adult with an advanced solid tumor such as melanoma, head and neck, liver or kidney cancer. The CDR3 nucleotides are TGTGCCAGTAGTACGGGACAGGGGGTGGGGGATACGCAGTATTTT. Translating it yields CASSTGQGVGDTQYF. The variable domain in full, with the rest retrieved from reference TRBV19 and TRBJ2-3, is DGGITQSPKYLFRKEGQNVTLSCEQNLNHDAMYWYRQDPGQGLRLIYYSQIVNDFQKGDIAEGYSVSREKKESFPLTVTSAQKNPTAFYLCASSTGQGVGDTQYFGPGTRLTVL.